This T cell receptor (beta chain) appears in the sequencing data of a study of T cells in Graves' hyperthyroidism and ophthalmopathy (dated by TCRdb to the late 2010s). Broadly, across the study: To identify distinguishing TCR V-J signatures, a discovery cohort of some 99 patients was used, comprising fewer than 45 with Graves' ophthalmopathy and 57 with stable Graves' hyperthyroidism. In addition, the study compared T-cell repertoires in thyroid tissue and in blood from roughly 6 Graves' hyperthyroidism patients. According to the paper, TCR Vbeta CDR3 sequencing was carried out on over 130 peripheral blood samples, which came from 40 to 45 ophthalmopathy, around 74 hyperthyroidism and some 17 progressor patients. The roughly 94 discovery patients were randomly split 7:3 into training and test sets. An independent validation cohort of 18 to 20 hyperthyroidism patients and more than 15 patients who later progressed to ophthalmopathy tested prospective prediction of ophthalmopathy. After blood sampling, hyperthyroidism patients were treated with methimazole at a starting dose of 30 mg daily, and ophthalmopathy patients were treated with high-dose intravenous methylprednisolone.

TCR beta CDR3 regions were amplified from RNA transcripts. A first-round RT-PCR of the TCR CDR3 used the HTBI primer set with the Qiagen OneStep RT-PCR kit. Libraries were constructed in a second round of multiplex PCR, after which size selection and purification were carried out. Libraries were sequenced paired-end with 100 bp reads on an Illumina HiSeq2000. In the source study's methods: SOAPnuke was used to process the raw data, removing reads that contained adapters or uncalled bases, had a mean Phred below 15, or lacked an exact match to the constant primer or identifier. COPE v1.2.5 was used to merge the high-quality paired reads, and each unique nucleotide sequence was defined as a clonotype. MiTCR v1.1 was used to align clonotypes to the IMGT TRBV, TRBD and TRBJ reference segments. The analysis included only V-J combinations with a frequency above 0.0001, which together covered roughly 99% of the repertoires. A TCS score was defined as the ratio between F50 (clonal expansion) and ExV (chaos), using BLOSUM62-based TCRdist between CDR3 peptides within each V-J. Welch's t-statistics and random forest reduced just over 500 V-J features to roughly 13, which were used in a naive Bayes classifier (R e1071). The similarity between thyroid and blood repertoires was quantified using the Morisita-Horn index. The public reads were quality trimmed at Q25 with fastp and then assembled into clones with MiXCR by TCRdb, keeping productive beta chains. Rows are combined by CDR3 protein, so each entry shows the most common genes and DNA. The V and J calls here are based on TCRdb, not the publication. The sample contains approximately 700,000 distinct CDR3 sequences, nearly 45% of them found a single time. Less than 9% of the sample belongs to the ten largest clones.

This clonotype has a single count. The clone's antigen remains unknown. A much larger clone differs by one base, so this may be a read error. Overall study results and their limits: Ophthalmopathy was separated from stable hyperthyroidism by a 13 V-J signature model, with around 88% sensitivity and about 81% specificity obtained in cross-validation and 80%/75% obtained in testing. Most expanded thyroid clonotypes (frequency above 0.001) were also detected in blood, a finding suggesting that blood repertoires may reflect thyroid immune responses. Sample size was not statistically predetermined, and blinding of investigators to group allocation was not performed. In validation, the model predicted progression to ophthalmopathy a median of about 6.8 months before onset, with about 64% sensitivity and roughly 72% specificity.

The study excluded patients with uncontrolled infections, other autoimmune diseases, pregnancy or lactation. Diagnoses were based on clinical symptoms, serum thyroxine and TRAb, thyroid ultrasound and orbital computed tomography. Total RNA was extracted with Trizol reagent, and quality was checked on an Agilent 2100 Bioanalyzer. Input material: peripheral blood or thyroid tissue (not recorded which). This sequence originates from an adult man with Graves' disease, either hyperthyroidism or ophthalmopathy (not recorded which).

CDR3 sequence: CASSVGQSSTQPQHF. DNA sequence: TGTGCCAGCAGCGTAGGGCAGTCGAGCACTCAGCCCCAGCATTTT. The sequence links TRBV9 to TRBJ1-5, with the D gene not clear enough to name. Sequences SGDLS (CDR1) and YYNGEE (CDR2) are obtained from the germline V gene. The CDR3 contains 15 residues, cysteine and phenylalanine counted. Of the read, only the CDR3 DNA is kept; its 45 bases are in frame from base 1.